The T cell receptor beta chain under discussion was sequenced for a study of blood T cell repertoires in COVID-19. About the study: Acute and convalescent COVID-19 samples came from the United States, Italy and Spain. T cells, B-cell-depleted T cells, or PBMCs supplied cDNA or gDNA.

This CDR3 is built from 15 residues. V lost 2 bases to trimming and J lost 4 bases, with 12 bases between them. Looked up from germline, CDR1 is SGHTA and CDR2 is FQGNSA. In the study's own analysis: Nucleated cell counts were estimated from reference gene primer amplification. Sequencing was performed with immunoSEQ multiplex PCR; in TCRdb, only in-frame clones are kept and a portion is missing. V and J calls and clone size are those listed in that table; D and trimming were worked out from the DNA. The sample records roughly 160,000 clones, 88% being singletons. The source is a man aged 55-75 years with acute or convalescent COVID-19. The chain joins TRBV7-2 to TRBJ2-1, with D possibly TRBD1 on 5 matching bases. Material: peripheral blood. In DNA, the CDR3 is TGTGCCAGCAGCTTACAGGGTACAGTATACAATGAGCAGTTCTTC. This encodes CASSLQGTVYNEQFF.